Below, one TCR beta chain is given with its context. The antigen is unknown. This entry is derived from a study of shared clonotypes between healthy human individuals. Per the germline V gene, CDR1 is LGHNA and CDR2 is YNFKEQ. Trimming removed 1 base from V and 3 bases from J, with 12 bases in between. The CDR3 has 16 amino acids. Study outcomes and limitations: Having only a few donors restricted how much genetic and exposure-history diversity was captured.

Authors' data handling: Junction-only sequences produced by ImmunoSEQ had no quality scores, so filtering differed. Produced via immunoSEQ multiplex PCR; TCRdb's table is partial and in-frame only. V and J calls and clone size follow that table, whereas D and trimming were derived from the DNA. Among about 510,000 clones listed, over 60% were seen once. The sequencing sample was made of PBMCs. This sequence was found in a woman between 40 and 55 years old in good health. Some clones in this sample may be carry-over from other donors' samples. The chain links TRBV4-2 to TRBJ1-4; D might be TRBD1 (5 bases). This chain's CDR3 is CASSQAGGTANEKLFF. For the CDR3, the DNA is TGTGCCAGCAGCCAAGCGGGTGGGACTGCTAATGAAAAACTGTTTTTT.